Following are 25 T cell receptor delta chains from one sample sequenced in a study of gamma-delta T cells after stem cell transplantation (dated by TCRdb to 2016 to 2017). Receptors were amplified or captured by RT-PCR. This sample was sequenced with an Illumina MiSeq. TCRdb reprocessed the public data with the CATT caller; entries with the same nucleotide sequence were combined afterwards. In this sample the table shows approximately 6,500 delta-chain clones, about 23% of which occur a single time. More than 15% of the sample is in the top ten clones. The specimen sequenced was gamma-delta T cells. The source of these receptors is a human donor. It is not recorded whose cells these are; they may come from a transplant donor.

This chain links TRDV2 with TRDJ1; TRDD3 aligns across 9 bases. J lost 0 bases, V lost 0 bases, and 31 bases had no gene match. Germline loops: CDR1 GEAIGNYY, CDR2 EKD. The CDR3 sequence is 25 residues long. The CDR3 DNA is TGTGCCTGTGACACCGTGGGGAGAACTACTACGGTGGATTTAACTGGGGGACTCCACACCGATAAACTCATCTTT. Residues: CACDTVGRTTTVDLTGGLHTDKLIF.

In regard to this clone: Possible read error: a much larger clone is one base away. The V call is TRDV2, the J call TRDJ1, with 11 bases aligning to TRDD3. This CDR3 has 17 residues. V was clipped by 1 base and J by 0 bases; unmatched bases: 6. Germline CDR1 and CDR2: GEAIGNYY and EKD. The CDR3 DNA sequence: TGTGCCTGTGACACGGTTGGGGGATACGGGCACACCGATAAACTCATCTTT. Its protein product is CACDTVGGYGHTDKLIF.

The chain links TRDV1 to TRDJ1; tentatively, D is TRDD3 (7 bases). The CDR3 is 18 residues long. V lost 3 bases and J lost 4, with 24 bases in between. Germline V gene sequence: CDR1 TSWWSYY, CDR2 QGS. The CDR3 reads CALGDGRLPGDKFDKLIF. In nucleotides, the CDR3 is TGTGCTCTTGGGGATGGCAGGCTTCCTGGGGATAAATTCGATAAACTCATCTTT.

This clone came up a few times. The chain joins TRDV2 to TRDJ1; 8 nucleotides agree with TRDD3. The V and J ends lost 0 bases and 0 bases, in that order; junction bases with no gene match: 26. The CDR3 covers 23 residues. The germline V gene encodes CDR1 GEAIGNYY and CDR2 EKD. The CDR3 reads CACDTVGGVAGGIGFGYTDKLIF. The CDR3, as DNA: TGTGCCTGTGACACCGTAGGAGGTGTCGCAGGGGGGATAGGATTCGGTTACACCGATAAACTCATCTTT.

This clone was detected only once. A much bigger clone sits one base away, suggesting this may be a read error. This chain links TRDV1 with TRDJ1; tentatively, D is TRDD3 (7 bases). V lost 2 bases, J lost 3 bases, and 46 bases lay in between. Germline assignment: CDR1 TSWWSYY and CDR2 QGS. This CDR3 comprises 26 residues. CDR3 DNA sequence: TGTGCTCTTGGGGAATTAGGCGCCTGGGGCCTTCCCGAGGATTCCTGGGGGTTCCGCCGCGCCGATAAACTCATCTTT. Translating gives CALGELGAWGLPEDSWGFRRADKLIF.

Remarks on this clone: The TCRdb record carries a much larger clone's protein, which differs from this DNA's translation at residue 18; a read error is the likely cause, and the protein listed here is the DNA translation. CDR3 nucleotide sequence: TGTGCCTGTGACACCATGACGACCTGGGGAGAAAGCCCGTACACCGATAAACCCATCTTT. Its protein is CACDTMTTWGESPYTDKPIF. This chain joins TRDV2 and TRDJ1, with a possible D match to TRDD3 (6 bases). Germline values: CDR1 GEAIGNYY, CDR2 EKD. The CDR3 loop spans 20 amino acids.

This chain uses TRDV1 with TRDJ1; 7 bases are a match to TRDD3. This CDR3 has 16 amino acids. Germline values: CDR1 TSWWSYY, CDR2 QGS. V gave up 7 bases and J gave up 3 bases; unmatched junction bases: 14. The CDR3 sequence is CALVIPWGSRADKLIF. The CDR3 DNA follows: TGTGCTCTTGTGATACCATGGGGGAGCCGCGCCGATAAACTCATCTTT.

In the case of this clone: One end of the junction is discordant with germline, which a read error may explain. Other DNA sequences in the sample encode the same CDR3. The chain has TRDV2 and TRDJ1, with 9 nucleotides matching TRDD3. The CDR3 is 16 amino acids. CDR1 GEAIGNYY and CDR2 EKD come from the germline V gene. CDR3 DNA: TGTGCCTGTGACATCTGGGGGATTGGACTCACCGATAAGCTCATCTTT. Protein product: CACDIWGIGLTDKLIF.

The V and J genes are TRDV2 and TRDJ1; D call uncertain. The CDR3 covers 16 residues. Germline loops: CDR1 GEAIGNYY, CDR2 EKD. V was pared by 0 bases and J by 0 bases, with 13 bases between. The CDR3 sequence: CACDTVWREYTDKLIF. The CDR3 DNA is TGTGCCTGTGACACCGTTTGGAGAGAGTACACCGATAAACTCATCTTT.

In regard to this clone: The germline gene is not matched at one end of the junction; a read error may be the cause. Other DNA sequences within the sample encode an identical CDR3. In DNA form, the CDR3 reads TGTGCCTGTGACACCGTTAGTGGGGGTCACCCTCGCTCCTGGGACACACGACAGATGTTTTTC. The encoded protein is CACDTVSGGHPRSWDTRQMFF. The J gene is TRDJ3, the V gene TRDV2, with a weak D call TRDD3 (6 bases). Germline V lookup: CDR1 GEAIGNYY, CDR2 EKD. This CDR3 is 21 amino acids long.

The chain couples TRDV2 to TRDJ1; the D gene is possibly TRDD3 (5 bases). This CDR3 has 14 amino acids. With 0 bases removed from V and 1 base from J, the gap between germline ends came to 8 bases. Germline V gene sequence: CDR1 GEAIGNYY, CDR2 EKD. CDR3 nucleotide sequence: TGTGCCTGTGACACCGTACTGGTCACCGATAAACTCATCTTT. Its protein product is CACDTVLVTDKLIF.

This clone showed up just a few times. The chain employs TRDV2 and TRDJ3, with unresolved D. From germline, CDR1 is GEAIGNYY and CDR2 EKD. This CDR3 has 18 amino acids. V shed 0 bases and J shed 2 bases, with 13 bases lying between them. In DNA form, the CDR3 reads TGTGCCTGTGACACCCTTACGGGTCGAACCTGGGACACCCGACAGATGTTTTTC. This gives the protein CACDTLTGRTWDTRQMFF.

A note on this clone: This may stem from a read error, because a much larger clone lies one nucleotide away. The CDR3 sequence: CACDAVRASSLGDTSFPDKLIF. CDR3 DNA sequence: TGTGCCTGTGACGCCGTACGGGCCTCTTCACTGGGGGATACGTCCTTCCCCGATAAACTCATCTTT. This chain joins TRDV2 and TRDJ1, with 13 bases matching TRDD3. V was pared by 3 bases and J by 3 bases, with 24 bases of the junction left unmatched. This CDR3 comprises 22 residues. Germline-derived CDR1 and CDR2 are GEAIGNYY and EKD.

This clone has a handful of counts. Possible read error: a much larger clone is one base away. V is TRDV2 and J is TRDJ1; 8 bases are a match to TRDD3. V lost 1 base, J lost 2 bases, and 8 bases stayed unmatched. This CDR3 region has 16 residues. Germline-derived CDR1 and CDR2 are GEAIGNYY and EKD. The CDR3: CACDTMGDARTDKLIF. For the CDR3, the DNA is TGTGCCTGTGACACAATGGGGGATGCGAGGACCGATAAACTCATCTTT.

The rearrangement joins TRDV2 to TRDJ3, with 8 bases aligning to TRDD3. The ends lost 5 bases at V and 0 bases at J; junction bases unmatched: 14. This CDR3 is built from 20 residues. CDR1 is GEAIGNYY and CDR2 is EKD in the germline V gene. The DNA for the CDR3 is TGTGCCTGTGCCCAAACCGGGACTGGGGGTCACTCCTGGGACACCCGACAGATGTTTTTC. Its protein is CACAQTGTGGHSWDTRQMFF.

This clone was observed a few times. V usage is TRDV1 and J usage is TRDJ1; the D is unclear. Trimming stripped 0 bases from V and 0 bases from J, with 8 bases between. The length of the CDR3 is 15 residues. Germline values: CDR1 TSWWSYY, CDR2 QGS. CDR3 sequence (DNA): TGTGCTCTTGGGGAACTCCCCTCCTACACCGATAAACTCATCTTT. As protein: CALGELPSYTDKLIF.

CDR3 in DNA: TGTGCCTGTGACACCTTATATACTGGGGGATTACCCCGGACCGATAAACTCATCTTT. Translation gives CACDTLYTGGLPRTDKLIF. The chain links TRDV2 to TRDJ1; the match to TRDD3 covers 10 bases. The germline CDR1 and CDR2 sequences are GEAIGNYY and EKD. This CDR3 has 19 amino acids. The ends lost 0 bases at V and 2 bases at J; junction bases unmatched: 14.

This clone counts as medium-sized. The rearrangement links TRDV1 to TRDJ1; D is ambiguous. Germline assignment: CDR1 TSWWSYY and CDR2 QGS. The CDR3 loop spans 13 amino acids. Deletions cut 1 base from V and 3 bases from J, with 6 bases between. CDR3 sequence: CALGEPQSDKLIF. The CDR3 DNA is TGTGCTCTTGGGGAACCCCAATCCGATAAACTCATCTTT.

The gene calls are TRDV2 and TRDJ1; 7 bases agree with TRDD3. Germline V CDR1 and CDR2: GEAIGNYY, EKD. This CDR3 region has 14 residues. The V gene end was trimmed by 3 bases and the J gene end by 8 bases; junction bases not matched to a gene: 11. In DNA, the CDR3 is TGTGCCTGTGACCCTATACTGGGGACTACGAAACTCATCTTT. It translates to CACDPILGTTKLIF.

This clone was seen a few times. The J gene is TRDJ3, the V gene TRDV2; TRDD3 matches at 10 bases. Germline CDR1 GEAIGNYY, CDR2 EKD. The trim removed 2 bases at V and 0 bases at J, leaving 9 bases unmatched. There are 20 residues in the CDR3. In DNA form, the CDR3 reads TGTGCCTGTGACAGCCCTACTGGGGGATCGAGCTCCTGGGACACCCGACAGATGTTTTTC. It codes for CACDSPTGGSSSWDTRQMFF.

Judged by abundance, this clone is medium-sized. This chain uses TRDV2 with TRDJ1, with 8 nucleotides matching TRDD3. J gave up 6 bases and V 0 bases, and 20 bases lay outside the gene matches. Germline V gene data show CDR1 as GEAIGNYY and CDR2 as EKD. The CDR3 contains 19 residues. CDR3 residues: CACDTGNLLGGLNWNKLIF. The CDR3 DNA reads as TGTGCCTGTGACACCGGAAATCTACTGGGGGGTTTAAATTGGAATAAACTCATCTTT.

This clone was seen only a few times. The V gene is TRDV1, the J gene TRDJ1; D is perhaps TRDD2 (7 bases). Germline V lookup: CDR1 TSWWSYY, CDR2 QGS. V dropped 4 bases and J dropped 4 bases, with 31 bases sitting between them. This CDR3 region has 20 residues. CDR3 DNA sequence: TGTGCTCTTGGGGCCTCAAATTTATTCCTACGGGGGGGACGGGGCGATAAACTCATCTTT. It codes for CALGASNLFLRGGRGDKLIF.

The rearrangement links TRDV2 to TRDJ1; TRDD3 agrees at 9 bases. This CDR3 region has 14 residues. Germline trimming cut 0 bases from V and 6 bases from J; bases unmatched to any gene: 4. CDR1 GEAIGNYY and CDR2 EKD come from the germline V gene. The CDR3 loop reads CACDTLTGGNKLIF. The CDR3 bases are TGTGCCTGTGACACCCTTACTGGGGGAAATAAACTCATCTTT.

The rearrangement links TRDV2 to TRDJ1, with a tentative D call TRDD3 (10 bases). Trimming took off 3 bases at V and 4 bases at J, with 38 bases between the two ends. Germline V gene sequence: CDR1 GEAIGNYY, CDR2 EKD. The CDR3 is 22 amino acids. CDR3 bases: TGTGCCTGTGACCCCCTTTCGTCCTTCCTACAATCGGATCTGGGGGATAGCGATAAACTCATCTTT. It encodes CACDPLSSFLQSDLGDSDKLIF.

Comments on this clone: The junction differs from germline at one of its ends, possibly a read error. The sample holds other DNA sequences that translate to the same CDR3. The chain employs TRDV2 and TRDJ1; 11 positions agree with TRDD3. This CDR3 comprises 15 residues. In germline, CDR1 is GEAIGNYY, CDR2 EKD. Here the CDR3 reads CACDQLGDKADKLIF. The CDR3 DNA is TGTGCCTGTGACCAACTGGGGGATAAAGCCGATAAACTCATCTTC.